Listed here are 16 T cell receptor beta chains from one sample, sequenced in a study of cytomegalovirus exposure and HLA in healthy donors. The PCR employed 60 Vbeta primers together with 13 Jbeta primers. The table came from immunoSEQ multiplex PCR; TCRdb's copy has only in-frame clones and leaves some out. The sample includes hundreds of thousands of clones, roughly two thirds of them seen just once. Sequenced input: PBMCs. Receptor source: a female donor in good health and CMV-seronegative.

This chain connects TRBV30 to TRBJ1-3; D might be TRBD1 (6 bases). This CDR3 has 13 residues. Trimming took off 5 bases at V and 0 bases at J, with 8 bases between the two ends. From germline, CDR1 is GTSNPN and CDR2 SVGIG (reference sequence). DNA for the CDR3: TGTGCCTGGGCACAGGGCTCTGGAAACACCATATATTTT. Translation gives CAWAQGSGNTIYF. Using reference TRBV30 and TRBJ1-3 for the parts outside the CDR3, the full variable domain is SQTIHQWPATLVQPVGSPLSLECTVEGTSNPNLYWYRQAAGRGLQLLFYSVGIGQISSEVPQNLSASRPQDRQFILSSKKLLLSDSGFYLCAWAQGSGNTIYFGEGSWLTVV.

The V and J genes are TRBV5-4 and TRBJ2-3; D is ambiguous. CDR3 length: 15 amino acids. Trimming took 0 bases from V and 0 from J, leaving 8 bases between them. The germline CDR1 and CDR2 sequences are SGHNT and YYREEE (reference sequence). CDR3 region: CASSLGVSSTDTQYF. DNA for the CDR3: TGTGCCAGCAGCTTGGGAGTATCTAGCACAGATACGCAGTATTTT. Complete variable domain (other parts from reference TRBV5-4 and TRBJ2-3): ETGVTQSPTHLIKTRGQQVTLRCSSQSGHNTVSWYQQALGQGPQFIFQYYREEENGRGNFPPRFSGLQFPNYSSELNVNALELDDSALYLCASSLGVSSTDTQYFGPGTRLTVL.

This clone appeared a few times. This sequence joins TRBV4-1 and TRBJ1-1; TRBD1 is a possible D gene (5 bases). With 4 bases removed from V and 0 bases from J, the gap between germline ends came to 12 bases. This CDR3 is 15 amino acids long. The germline V gene encodes CDR1 MGHRA and CDR2 YSYEKL. The CDR3 protein is CASSRPVGLNTEAFF. The CDR3 nucleotides are TGCGCCAGCAGCCGCCCGGTGGGGCTGAACACTGAAGCTTTCTTT.

This clone has a single count. The chain has TRBV7-6 and TRBJ2-7; 12 nucleotides line up with TRBD2. Germline-derived CDR1 and CDR2 are SGHVS and FNYEAQ. V shed 5 bases and J 2 bases; nucleotides not matched to a gene: 4. The CDR3 contains 15 residues. The CDR3 region has the DNA TGTGCCAGCAGCCCCGGACTAGCGGGGACCTACGAGCAGTACTTC. Its protein is CASSPGLAGTYEQYF.

The chain joins TRBV5-6 to TRBJ2-1; D is unclear. The V end was cut by 1 base, the J end by 10 bases, with 6 bases between. Looked up from germline, CDR1 is SGHDT and CDR2 is YYEEEE. This CDR3 contains 11 residues. As DNA, the CDR3 is TGTGCCAGCAGCTTGCCGGTGGAGCAGTTCTTC. Translated, it gives CASSLPVEQFF.

The chain recombines TRBV7-2 with TRBJ1-1, with 8 bases that match TRBD1. The CDR3 consists of 16 residues. Germline CDR1 and CDR2: SGHTA and FQGNSA. V shed 5 bases and J 2 bases; nucleotides not matched to a gene: 10. This CDR3 is CASSPIPDRGNTEAFF. CDR3 coding DNA: TGTGCCAGCAGCCCGATACCCGACAGGGGAAACACTGAAGCTTTCTTT.

This clone was seen a few times. The V gene is TRBV5-5, the J gene TRBJ1-2; D perhaps matches TRBD1 (6 bases). In germline, CDR1 is SGHKS, CDR2 YYEKEE (reference sequence). The CDR3 length is 15 residues. Trimming took off 1 base at V and 5 bases at J, with 15 bases between the two ends. The CDR3, as DNA: TGTGCCAGCAGCTTGACCCGGGACACCTGGTATGGCTACACCTTC. Encoded protein: CASSLTRDTWYGYTF. The variable domain in full, completed from reference TRBV5-5 and TRBJ1-2, reads DAGVTQSPTHLIKTRGQQVTLRCSPISGHKSVSWYQQVLGQGPQFIFQYYEKEERGRGNFPDRFSARQFPNYSSELNVNALLLGDSALYLCASSLTRDTWYGYTFGSGTRLTVV.

The genes are TRBV7-2 and TRBJ2-7, with unresolved D. Germline values: CDR1 SGHTA, CDR2 FQGNSA. The CDR3 has 15 residues. Trimming left V 5 bases short and J 0 bases short, with 14 bases between. The CDR3 DNA sequence: TGTGCCAGCAGCCTCCGCTCAGGTAACTCCTACGAGCAGTACTTC. This sequence encodes CASSLRSGNSYEQYF.

The chain carries TRBV12-1 and TRBJ1-5. TRBV12-1 is a pseudogene segment. The CDR3 is 18 residues long. As DNA, the CDR3 is TGTGCCAGCAGCTTTGTCAGGGAGGGTCTATTCGGCAATCAGCCCCAGCATTTT. It codes for CASSFVREGLFGNQPQHF.

The chain uses TRBV7-2 and TRBJ1-2; maybe TRBD1 (6 bases). The V gene's germline CDR1 is SGHTA and CDR2 FQGNSA. The CDR3 has 13 amino acids. V lost 1 base and J 4 bases, leaving 7 bases between the germline ends. In nucleotides, the CDR3 is TGTGCCAGCAGCTTAGGGGGGCTCTATGGCTACACCTTC. Translation: CASSLGGLYGYTF.

This chain uses TRBV9 with TRBJ1-2; a possible D gene is TRBD1 (5 bases). This CDR3 is 15 amino acids long. The V end lost 0 bases, the J end lost 4 bases, and 13 bases lay between the germline ends. The germline V gene has CDR1 SGDLS and CDR2 YYNGEE. CDR3 sequence reads: CASSVATGGSYGYTF. In nucleotides, the CDR3 is TGTGCCAGCAGCGTAGCTACGGGGGGAAGCTATGGCTACACCTTC.

The CDR3 loop reads CASSLNIPNEQFF. The CDR3, as DNA: TGTGCCAGCAGCTTAAACATTCCCAATGAGCAGTTCTTC. The gene calls are TRBV7-2 and TRBJ2-1; unclear D gene. Between the trimmed V and J ends, which lost 2 bases and 6 bases, there was a span of 8 bases. Germline V lookup: CDR1 SGHTA, CDR2 FQGNSA. The CDR3 totals 13 residues.

The V call is TRBV18, the J call TRBJ1-2; D is unclear. Germline CDR1 reads KGHSH; CDR2 reads LQKENI. This CDR3 region has 14 residues. Trimming pared 4 bases from V and 4 bases from J, leaving 13 bases between. In nucleotides, the CDR3 is TGTGCCAGCTCACTAGGAGACCGGGTCTATGGCTACACCTTC. The encoded protein is CASSLGDRVYGYTF.

The V gene is TRBV29-1, the J gene TRBJ1-1, with 7 bases lining up with TRBD1. Germline assignment: CDR1 SQVTM and CDR2 ANQGSEA. V lost 1 base and J lost 8; bases outside the gene matches: 1. This CDR3 comprises 11 residues. The CDR3 reads CSVEGTGEAFF. CDR3 coding DNA: TGCAGCGTTGAAGGGACAGGAGAAGCTTTCTTT.

The rearrangement links TRBV19 to TRBJ2-7; 7 nucleotides line up with TRBD2. The V segment lost 1 base and the J segment 2 bases; nucleotides outside the gene matches: 5. The CDR3 is made up of 15 amino acids. In germline, CDR1 is LNHDA, CDR2 SQIVND (reference sequence). CDR3 sequence: CASSIVGGSTYEQYF. Here the CDR3 DNA reads TGTGCCAGTAGTATAGTGGGGGGGTCCACCTACGAGCAGTACTTC.

The chain recombines TRBV5-1 with TRBJ2-2; 10 nucleotides align to TRBD2. This CDR3 region has 16 residues. Germline V gives CDR1 SGHRS, CDR2 YFSETQ. The ends lost 4 bases at V and 3 bases at J; junction bases unmatched: 6. CDR3 region: CASSTGLADYTGELFF. CDR3 bases: TGCGCCAGCAGCACTGGACTAGCGGATTACACCGGGGAGCTGTTTTTT.